The sequence of this T cell receptor (beta chain) was determined in a study of blood T cell repertoires in COVID-19. Study summary: Samples taken during acute and convalescent COVID-19 were collected in the United States, Italy and Spain. From T cells, B-cell-depleted T cells, or PBMCs came the material, which was cDNA or gDNA.

In the source study's methods: Quantification of nucleated cells was approximated via reference gene primer amplification. Clones were read by immunoSEQ multiplex PCR, and TCRdb kept only the in-frame ones, dropping some. The DNA gave D and trimming, while V, J and clone size come from that table. This table has about 140,000 clones, over 75% appearing once. Germline assignment: CDR1 KGHDR and CDR2 SFDVKD. The V end lost 5 bases, the J end lost 4 bases, and 19 bases lay between the germline ends. This CDR3 contains 17 residues. The V call is TRBV24-1, the J call TRBJ2-2, with TRBD1 as a possible D gene (5 bases). The origin of this receptor is a man over 45 with acute or convalescent COVID-19. The sequencing sample was made of peripheral blood. The CDR3 is CATSAPQGARGTGELFF. CDR3 bases: TGTGCCACCAGTGCCCCCCAGGGTGCTAGGGGCACCGGGGAGCTGTTTTTT.